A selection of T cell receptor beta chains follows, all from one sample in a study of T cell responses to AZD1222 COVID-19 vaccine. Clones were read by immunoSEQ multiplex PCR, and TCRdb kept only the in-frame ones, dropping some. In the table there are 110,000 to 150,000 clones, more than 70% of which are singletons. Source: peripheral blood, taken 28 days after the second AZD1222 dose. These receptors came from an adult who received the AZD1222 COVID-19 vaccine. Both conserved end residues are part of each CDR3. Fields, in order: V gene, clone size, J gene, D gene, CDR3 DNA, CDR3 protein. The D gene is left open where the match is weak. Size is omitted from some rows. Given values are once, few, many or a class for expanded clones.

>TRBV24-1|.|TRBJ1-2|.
TGTGCCACCAGTGATGAGCAGGCGGGGGCGAGGGGCTACACCTTC
CATSDEQAGARGYTF
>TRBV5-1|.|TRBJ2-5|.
TGCGCCAGCAGCTTGGCGAGGGTGACCATTCAAGAGACCCAGTACTTC
CASSLARVTIQETQYF
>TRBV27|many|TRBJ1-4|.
TGTGCCACCAGAAAAGAGAGGGGAAAACTGTTTTTT
CATRKERGKLFF
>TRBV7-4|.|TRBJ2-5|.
TGTGCCAGCAGACCGATAGAGACCCAGTACTTC
CASRPIETQYF
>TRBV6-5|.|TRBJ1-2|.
TGTGCCAGCACCCTCGGGGGGTATGGCTACACCTTC
CASTLGGYGYTF
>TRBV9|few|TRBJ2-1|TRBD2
TGTGCCAGCAGCGTAGTTGCGGGAGGTTTCTACAATGAGCAGTTCTTC
CASSVVAGGFYNEQFF
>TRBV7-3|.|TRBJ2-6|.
TGTGCCAGCAGCGTGACCTCTGGGGCCAACGTCCTGACTTTC
CASSVTSGANVLTF
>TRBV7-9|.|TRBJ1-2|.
TGTGCCAGCACCAACATCGGGGGAAACTATGGCTACACCTTC
CASTNIGGNYGYTF
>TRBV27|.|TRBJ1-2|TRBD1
TGTGCCAGCAGTCCCCTCGGGACAGGGAACTATGGCTACACCTTC
CASSPLGTGNYGYTF
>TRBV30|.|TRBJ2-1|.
TGTGCCTGGAGTTTACAGCCAAGCTCCTACAATGAGCAGTTCTTC
CAWSLQPSSYNEQFF
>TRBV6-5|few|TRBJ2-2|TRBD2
TGTGCCAGCAGGAGACTAGCGGGAGACACCGGGGAGCTGTTTTTT
CASRRLAGDTGELFF
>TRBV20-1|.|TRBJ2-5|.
TGCAGTGCTAGTATACAGACCCAGTACTTC
CSASIQTQYF
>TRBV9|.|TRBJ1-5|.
TGTGCCAGCGCCCGGGACCCTAATCAGCCCCAGCATTTT
CASARDPNQPQHF
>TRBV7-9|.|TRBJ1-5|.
TGTGCCAGCAGCTTTCCAGGCAATCAGCCCCAGCATTTT
CASSFPGNQPQHF